These 22 T cell receptor beta chains share one sample of origin, sequenced in a study of shared clonotypes between healthy human individuals. Selected positively for CCR7 and CD45RO-negative, naive CD8 cells excluded terminally differentiated effector memory CD45RA+ cells. The protocol was immunoSEQ multiplex PCR, while the TCRdb copy is restricted to in-frame clones and leaves out a portion. The data hold some 740,000 clones, with around 93% observed a single time. Sample: naive CD8+ T cells sorted from blood. The receptors were gathered from a man aged 25-40 years in good health.

The chain is built from TRBV15 and TRBJ2-7, with 8 bases fitting TRBD1. Germline CDR1 LNHNV, CDR2 YYDKDF (reference sequence). This CDR3 is 16 amino acids long. V was clipped by 0 bases and J by 2 bases; unmatched bases: 6. This chain's CDR3 is CATSRDLWTGTYEQYF. CDR3 nucleotides: TGTGCCACCAGCAGAGATCTTTGGACAGGGACCTACGAGCAGTACTTC. The variable domain in full, with the rest retrieved from reference TRBV15 and TRBJ2-7, is DAMVIQNPRYQVTQFGKPVTLSCSQTLNHNVMYWYQQKSSQAPKLLFHYYDKDFNNEADTPDNFQSRRPNTSFCFLDIRSPGLGDTAMYLCATSRDLWTGTYEQYFGPGTRLTVT.

Regarding this clone: The sample contains more than one DNA sequence encoding this CDR3. V gene TRBV27 combines with J gene TRBJ2-7, with 9 bases fitting TRBD2. The CDR3 totals 15 residues. CDR1 and CDR2 from the germline V gene are MNHEY and SMNVEV (reference sequence). The ends lost 6 bases at V and 2 bases at J; junction bases unmatched: 8. CDR3 region: CASSPLAGGPYEQYF. The CDR3 bases are TGTGCCAGCAGCCCTCTTGCGGGAGGGCCCTACGAGCAGTACTTC.

The chain recombines TRBV4-1 with TRBJ2-7; D unresolved. Per germline, CDR1 MGHRA and CDR2 YSYEKL. With 3 bases removed from V and 5 bases from J, the gap between germline ends came to 20 bases. The CDR3 consists of 16 residues. The chain's CDR3 is CASSQAVVDRGDEQYF. The CDR3 DNA follows: TGCGCCAGCAGCCAGGCCGTCGTCGATAGAGGCGACGAGCAGTACTTC.

This rearrangement joins TRBV7-9 to TRBJ2-5; 8 bases are shared with TRBD2. Germline V gives CDR1 SEHNR, CDR2 FQNEAQ (reference sequence). This CDR3 is built from 17 residues. V lost 3 bases and J lost 4; bases outside the gene matches: 13. CDR3 DNA sequence: TGTGCCAGCAGCTTGACCCCCGGGACTAGTTCGGTAGAGACCCAGTACTTC. Translating gives CASSLTPGTSSVETQYF.

The rearrangement joins TRBV6-5 to TRBJ1-5; maybe TRBD1 (5 bases). The CDR3 has 13 amino acids. The germline V gene has CDR1 MNHEY and CDR2 SVGAGI. V was pared by 6 bases and J by 6 bases, with 12 bases between. The DNA for the CDR3 is TGTGCCAGCAGGCGGGGGTTAGGTCAGCCCCAGCATTTT. This translates into CASRRGLGQPQHF.

This chain connects TRBV13 to TRBJ1-1; D is unresolved. Trimming pared 8 bases from V and 1 base from J, leaving 11 bases between. Germline-derived CDR1 and CDR2 are PRHDT and FYEKMQ (reference sequence). This CDR3 has 13 amino acids. The CDR3 loop reads CASYRRANTEAFF. In nucleotides, the CDR3 is TGTGCCAGCTACCGACGGGCGAACACTGAAGCTTTCTTT.

This sequence joins TRBV27 and TRBJ1-5; 8 positions match TRBD1. With 6 bases clipped from V and 0 bases from J, the junction kept 10 bases outside the gene matches. The length of the CDR3 is 17 residues. CDR1 and CDR2 from the germline V gene are MNHEY and SMNVEV (reference sequence). The CDR3 sequence is CASSTRTGLASNQPQHF. CDR3 coding DNA: TGTGCCAGCAGCACCCGGACAGGGCTGGCTAGCAATCAGCCCCAGCATTTT.

This clone was found a few times. The V gene is TRBV11-3, the J gene TRBJ2-2, with D possibly matching TRBD2 (5 bases). With 5 bases removed from V and 7 bases from J, the gap between germline ends came to 17 bases. Looked up from germline, CDR1 is SGHNT and CDR2 is YENEEA. The length of the CDR3 is 15 residues. Here the CDR3 reads CASSPRAGVDGELFF. CDR3 nucleotide sequence: TGTGCCAGCAGCCCCCGGGCGGGTGTCGACGGGGAGCTGTTTTTT.

The V and J genes are TRBV7-9 and TRBJ2-7; D is tentatively TRBD1 or TRBD2 (5 bases each). CDR1 is SEHNR, CDR2 FQNEAQ, per germline (reference sequence). The CDR3 totals 12 residues. V was clipped by 4 bases and J by 6 bases, with 10 bases between them. The CDR3 here is CASSWGTVEQYF. The CDR3 nucleotides are TGTGCCAGCAGCTGGGGGACGGTCGAGCAGTACTTC.

DNA of the CDR3: TGTGCCACCAGCAGAGCTTACGGGGACAGGTCGGGGGACGGCTACACCTTC. Translating it yields CATSRAYGDRSGDGYTF. V gene TRBV15 combines with J gene TRBJ1-2; 8 bases match TRBD1. This CDR3 has 17 amino acids. V gave up 1 base and J gave up 8 bases; unmatched junction bases: 15. The germline CDR1 and CDR2 sequences are LNHNV and YYDKDF (reference sequence).

The J gene is TRBJ1-1, the V gene TRBV9; TRBD1 might be the D (5 bases). Trimming left V 7 bases short and J 6 bases short, with 19 bases between. Looked up from germline, CDR1 is SGDLS and CDR2 is YYNGEE. The CDR3 has 14 amino acids. For the CDR3, the DNA is TGTGCCAGCTCTCCCCAAGGGGATGGCGCTGAAGCTTTCTTT. Its translation is CASSPQGDGAEAFF.

In its sample, this clone was seen once. The chain joins TRBV4-1 to TRBJ2-7, with D maybe TRBD1 (6 bases). The germline gives CDR1 MGHRA, CDR2 YSYEKL. The CDR3 has 15 amino acids. With 0 bases removed from V and 5 bases from J, the gap between germline ends came to 14 bases. The CDR3 reads CASSQDGTPGDEQYF. CDR3 sequence (DNA): TGCGCCAGCAGCCAAGATGGGACACCGGGTGACGAGCAGTACTTC.

This clone was counted once. This sequence joins TRBV7-2 and TRBJ2-3; 12 bases fit TRBD1. Germline CDR1 is SGHTA and CDR2 is FQGNSA. V trimming: 2 bases; J trimming: 4 bases; junction bases outside the gene matches: 10. CDR3 length: 18 residues. For the CDR3, the DNA is TGTGCCAGCAGCTTACCGCTTTCCGGGACAGGGGGCCCAGATACGCAGTATTTT. Residues: CASSLPLSGTGGPDTQYF.

The CDR3 coding sequence is TGTGCCAGCAGCGCCGACGGTTTCAATCAGCCCCAGCATTTT. This codes for CASSADGFNQPQHF. This chain connects TRBV9 to TRBJ1-5; D is unclear. Deletions cut 3 bases from V and 3 bases from J, with 10 bases between. Germline loops: CDR1 SGDLS, CDR2 YYNGEE. This CDR3 spans 14 amino acids.

As regards this clone: At the DNA level, this CDR3 is encoded by other sequences in the same sample as well. The rearrangement joins TRBV15 to TRBJ2-7, with no clear D. The V gene lost 1 base and the J gene lost 4 bases, with 5 bases spanning the gap. The CDR3 is made up of 12 amino acids. Germline CDR1 is LNHNV and CDR2 is YYDKDF (reference sequence). CDR3 bases: TGTGCCACCAGCAGAGTAGGGTACGAGCAGTACTTC. It encodes CATSRVGYEQYF.

The table lists this clone with a count of one. The chain links TRBV14 to TRBJ2-5, with D maybe TRBD2 (6 bases). The CDR3 is made up of 16 amino acids. The germline V gene has CDR1 SGHDN and CDR2 FVKESK. V was clipped by 0 bases and J by 0 bases, with 11 bases between them. The CDR3 protein is CASSQDREDYQETQYF. CDR3 DNA: TGTGCCAGCAGCCAAGATAGGGAGGATTACCAAGAGACCCAGTACTTC. The variable domain in full, with the rest retrieved from reference TRBV14 and TRBJ2-5, is EAGVTQFPSHSVIEKGQTVTLRCDPISGHDNLYWYRRVMGKEIKFLLHFVKESKQDESGMPNNRFLAERTGGTYSTLKVQPAELEDSGVYFCASSQDREDYQETQYFGPGTRLLVL.

In this sample, this clone turned up once. The CDR3 spells CASRPFQGDSNQPQHF. In DNA, the CDR3 is TGTGCCAGTCGCCCTTTCCAGGGGGATAGCAATCAGCCCCAGCATTTT. The rearrangement joins TRBV19 to TRBJ1-5, with TRBD1 matching over 7 bases. Trimming cost V 8 bases and J 0 bases; bases outside gene matches: 10. Germline V gene lookup returns CDR1 LNHDA and CDR2 SQIVND (reference sequence). The CDR3 has 16 residues.

This rearrangement joins TRBV11-2 to TRBJ2-5; TRBD2 is a possible D gene (6 bases). The CDR3 totals 17 residues. Trimming took off 3 bases at V and 4 bases at J, with 21 bases between the two ends. Per the germline V gene, CDR1 is SGHAT and CDR2 is FQNNGV. The CDR3 DNA reads TGTGCCAGCAGCTTGGGAACCTTGGTGGGAGCGGGAGAGACCCAGTACTTC. Protein product: CASSLGTLVGAGETQYF.

The chain joins TRBV5-6 to TRBJ2-7, with D unresolved. Deletions cut 1 base from V and 0 bases from J, with 8 bases between. Germline CDR1 SGHDT, CDR2 YYEEEE. The CDR3 is made up of 14 amino acids. The CDR3 loop reads CASSLSQNSYEQYF. CDR3 nucleotides: TGTGCCAGCAGCTTGTCACAGAACTCCTACGAGCAGTACTTC.

The chain employs TRBV6-6 and TRBJ2-3; 7 bases are shared with TRBD1. Germline CDR1 and CDR2: MNHNY and SVGAGI (reference sequence). The CDR3 has 14 amino acids. The V gene end was trimmed by 2 bases and the J gene end by 3 bases; junction bases not matched to a gene: 2. CDR3 sequence reads: CASSYRDRTDTQYF. For the CDR3, the DNA is TGTGCCAGCAGTTACCGGGACAGAACAGATACGCAGTATTTT.

On this clone itself: Other DNA sequences in this sample translate to the same CDR3. The rearrangement uses TRBV7-9 and TRBJ2-7; D possibly matches TRBD1 or TRBD2 (6 bases each). V lost 8 bases to trimming and J lost 1 base, with 9 bases between them. This CDR3 spans 12 amino acids. Germline CDR1 SEHNR, CDR2 FQNEAQ (reference sequence). This chain's CDR3 is CASGGGSYEQYF. The CDR3 bases are TGTGCCAGCGGAGGGGGTTCCTACGAGCAGTACTTC.

The V gene is TRBV28, the J gene TRBJ2-3; TRBD1 is a possible D gene (7 bases). From germline, CDR1 is MDHEN and CDR2 SYDVKM. Trimming removed 5 bases at V and 5 bases at J, with 11 bases between. The CDR3 is made up of 13 amino acids. The CDR3 nucleotides read TGTGCCAGCAGTCCAGGGGGGCAAGATACGCAGTATTTT. This translates into CASSPGGQDTQYF.